Sequencing of this T cell receptor beta chain was carried out in a study of regulatory T cells in long-lasting Graves disease. V was pared by 2 bases and J by 2 bases, with 3 bases of the junction left unmatched. The CDR3 has 14 residues. Per germline, CDR1 DFQATT and CDR2 SNEGSKA (reference sequence). This clonotype was seen at least ten times. Through Arm-PCR of CDR3 regions and iRepertoire HTBI primers, TCR beta libraries were built. MiXCR, run by TCRdb on the multiplex PCR reads, gives a single entry per CDR3 protein. Among hundreds of thousands of distinct CDR3 sequences listed, less than 20% were seen once. Regarding time point: newly diagnosed GD, antithyroid drugs for less than 3 months. RNA from PBMCs was the source of the TCR library. This sample was also put to use in a study of T cells in Graves' hyperthyroidism and ophthalmopathy.

The clonotype was recovered from a woman aged 30 to 39 with Graves disease. The input for sequencing was peripheral blood mononuclear cells (PBMCs), taken at new diagnosis, from a patient treated with antithyroid drugs. The chain carries TRBV20-1 and TRBJ2-7; TRBD2 matches at 10 bases. CDR3 residues: CSARLAGVTYEQYF. The CDR3 DNA is TGCAGTGCTAGACTAGCGGGGGTCACCTACGAGCAGTACTTC.